The entry that follows covers one TCR beta chain sequence. The antigen remains undetermined. The data belong to a study of Graves' ophthalmopathy and Graves' hyperthyroidism. Study-wide findings and caveats: Appearing in blood as well were most expanded thyroid clonotypes above 0.001 frequency.

Amplification of the TCR beta CDR3 regions used RNA transcripts (as template). HTBI primers primed a first-round RT-PCR, and a second-round multiplex PCR followed. TCRdb re-called the multiplex PCR reads with MiXCR, one entry per CDR3 protein. Of more than 550,000 distinct CDR3 sequences listed, under 50% are singletons. Germline V gives CDR1 SGHDT, CDR2 YYEEEE. There are 14 residues in the CDR3. V shed 4 bases and J 5 bases; nucleotides not matched to a gene: 8. Those donors who had ophthalmopathy presented with moderate-to-severe activity, a CAS of ≥3, a NOSPECS of ≥4 and a duration under 3 months. This TCR was sampled from an adult man with Graves' ophthalmopathy. V is TRBV5-6 and J is TRBJ2-5; 7 bases align to TRBD1. Input material: peripheral blood. The CDR3 bases are TGTGCCAGCAGCGCCGAGGGGGCTCGGGAGACCCAGTACTTC. Translating it yields CASSAEGARETQYF.